The rows below give T cell receptor beta chains drawn from one sample of a study of blood T cell repertoires in COVID-19. Some clones are missing from TCRdb's copy, which holds only in-frame ones; the method was immunoSEQ multiplex PCR. The table shows 30,000 to 50,000 clones, with around three quarters occurring only once. The sequencing sample was made of peripheral blood. The receptor source for this set is an older man with active or convalescent COVID-19. Each CDR3 is given with its conserved first and last residue. Each record gives: CDR3 DNA, CDR3 protein, V gene, D gene, J gene, clone size. The D gene is left open where the match is weak. Size is omitted from some rows. Given values are once, few, many or a class for expanded clones.

DNA: TGTGCCAGCAGCGCCTTTCGGGAAGGAACCTACGAGCAGTACTTC
CDR3: CASSAFREGTYEQYF
V: TRBV5-6
D: NA
J: TRBJ2-7
size: NA

DNA: TGTGCCCTTGACAGGGGAAATAATTCACCCCTCCACTTT
CDR3: CALDRGNNSPLHF
V: TRBV30
D: TRBD1
J: TRBJ1-6
size: NA

DNA: TGTGCCAGCAGCCCTTCAGGGGCGCGGGCGGAGACCCAGTACTTC
CDR3: CASSPSGARAETQYF
V: TRBV27
D: NA
J: TRBJ2-5
size: NA

DNA: TGTGCCAGCAGGGTCAGGCCTTATAGCAATCAGCCCCAGCATTTT
CDR3: CASRVRPYSNQPQHF
V: TRBV27
D: NA
J: TRBJ1-5
size: NA

DNA: TGCGCCAGCAGCCAAGGCCCCCGAGGGGGGGGGCGCTCCTACAATGAGCAGTTCTTC
CDR3: CASSQGPRGGGRSYNEQFF
V: TRBV4-3
D: NA
J: TRBJ2-1
size: NA

DNA: TGTGCCAGCATTACAATTAAGACAGGGGTCTACGAGCAGTACTTC
CDR3: CASITIKTGVYEQYF
V: TRBV6-5
D: TRBD1
J: TRBJ2-7
size: NA

DNA: TGTGCCAGCTCAAGCTCGGCAGGAACATCCACTGAAGCTTTCTTT
CDR3: CASSSSAGTSTEAFF
V: TRBV18
D: NA
J: TRBJ1-1
size: NA

DNA: TGCGCCAGCAGCCAAGATCCGGGACAGGGGCCGCTCCCCGAAAAACTGTTTTTT
CDR3: CASSQDPGQGPLPEKLFF
V: TRBV4-3
D: TRBD1
J: TRBJ1-4
size: NA

DNA: TGTGCCAGCAGCGGGGGGGGAGATTGGGCAGATACGCAGTATTTT
CDR3: CASSGGGDWADTQYF
V: TRBV9
D: TRBD2
J: TRBJ2-3
size: once

DNA: TGTGCCAGCAGTGTAGGGGGCAGGGAACAGCCCCAGCATTTT
CDR3: CASSVGGREQPQHF
V: TRBV2
D: TRBD1
J: TRBJ1-5
size: NA

DNA: TGTGCCAGCAGTTTGACTCAGGGACAGGGCTATCAGCCCCAGCATTTT
CDR3: CASSLTQGQGYQPQHF
V: TRBV28
D: TRBD1
J: TRBJ1-5
size: NA

DNA: TGCGCCAGCAGCCAAGAATCGGCGCCGACCAGGGGTGGCTACACCTTC
CDR3: CASSQESAPTRGGYTF
V: TRBV4-3
D: NA
J: TRBJ1-2
size: few

DNA: TGTGCCAGCAGCTTAATTGTAGGGGGACAGAGACTATACTTC
CDR3: CASSLIVGGQRLYF
V: TRBV7-9
D: TRBD1
J: TRBJ2-5
size: once

DNA: TGTGCCAGCAGCTTAGGCGAGGGGCAGTATTTT
CDR3: CASSLGEGQYF
V: TRBV7-9
D: NA
J: TRBJ2-3
size: NA

DNA: TGTGCCAGCAGCCGATGGGGGACTAGCGGGAGAACAGATACGCAGTATTTT
CDR3: CASSRWGTSGRTDTQYF
V: TRBV21-1
D: NA
J: TRBJ2-3
size: NA

DNA: TGTGCCAGCAGTGACGGACATAGCAATCAGCCCCAGCATTTT
CDR3: CASSDGHSNQPQHF
V: TRBV6-1
D: NA
J: TRBJ1-5
size: NA

DNA: TGTGCCAGCACGAGCGGAGCCCGAGATACGCAGTATTTT
CDR3: CASTSGARDTQYF
V: TRBV28
D: NA
J: TRBJ2-3
size: NA

DNA: TGTGCCAGCAGCGTAGGGGGCAATAGCAATCAGCCCCAGCATTTT
CDR3: CASSVGGNSNQPQHF
V: TRBV9
D: NA
J: TRBJ1-5
size: few

DNA: TGTGCCAGCAGCTTAGGCGGGAGTACCTACAATGAGCAGTTCTTC
CDR3: CASSLGGSTYNEQFF
V: TRBV7-2
D: TRBD2
J: TRBJ2-1
size: NA

DNA: TGCAGCGTTTACGGTACCTCCTACAATGAGCAGTTCTTC
CDR3: CSVYGTSYNEQFF
V: TRBV29-1
D: NA
J: TRBJ2-1
size: NA

DNA: TGCGCCAGCAGCTTGGTCGGGGGGTCCTACGAGCAGTACTTC
CDR3: CASSLVGGSYEQYF
V: TRBV5-1
D: TRBD2
J: TRBJ2-7
size: NA

DNA: TGTGCCAGCAGCCTGCGGGACAATGAGCAGTTCTTC
CDR3: CASSLRDNEQFF
V: TRBV7-9
D: NA
J: TRBJ2-1
size: NA

DNA: TGTGCCAGCAGCGCGGGACTAGCGGGGTCAGATACGCAGTATTTT
CDR3: CASSAGLAGSDTQYF
V: TRBV9
D: TRBD2
J: TRBJ2-3
size: NA

DNA: TGTGCCAGTAGTATTCCTCTTGGGCCGACAGGGGGCGCTTACGAGCAGTACTTC
CDR3: CASSIPLGPTGGAYEQYF
V: TRBV19
D: TRBD1
J: TRBJ2-7
size: NA

DNA: TGTGCCAGCAGCTGGGGACAGGGAGGGGATGAGCAGTTCTTC
CDR3: CASSWGQGGDEQFF
V: TRBV7-3
D: TRBD1
J: TRBJ2-1
size: few

DNA: TGTGCCAGCACAGAGGGTAGCGGCAATCAGCCCCAGCATTTT
CDR3: CASTEGSGNQPQHF
V: TRBV6-5
D: NA
J: TRBJ1-5
size: NA

DNA: TGTGCCAGCTCACCAGTTTCGGGGTTACGTGACGAGCAGTACTTC
CDR3: CASSPVSGLRDEQYF
V: TRBV18
D: NA
J: TRBJ2-7
size: NA

DNA: TGTGCCAGCGGTTCTTACCGGAGCGGGGGGCCAGATACGCAGTATTTT
CDR3: CASGSYRSGGPDTQYF
V: TRBV27
D: TRBD2
J: TRBJ2-3
size: NA

DNA: TGTGCCAGCAGCTCGTTGGGACAGGGGGCGCGGAATGAGCAGTTCTTC
CDR3: CASSSLGQGARNEQFF
V: TRBV5-6
D: TRBD1
J: TRBJ2-1
size: NA